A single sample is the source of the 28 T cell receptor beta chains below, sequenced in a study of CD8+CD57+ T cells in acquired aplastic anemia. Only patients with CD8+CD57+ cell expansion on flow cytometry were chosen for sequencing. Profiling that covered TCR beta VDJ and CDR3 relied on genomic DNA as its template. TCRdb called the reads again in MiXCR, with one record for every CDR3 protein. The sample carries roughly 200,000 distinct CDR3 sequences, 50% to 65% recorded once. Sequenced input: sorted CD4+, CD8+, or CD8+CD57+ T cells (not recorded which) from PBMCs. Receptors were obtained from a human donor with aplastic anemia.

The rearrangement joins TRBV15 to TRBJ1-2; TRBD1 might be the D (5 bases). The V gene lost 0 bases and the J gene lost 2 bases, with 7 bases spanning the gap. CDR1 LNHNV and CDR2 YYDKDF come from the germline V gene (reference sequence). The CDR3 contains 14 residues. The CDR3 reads CATSRERGNYGYTF. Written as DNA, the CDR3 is TGTGCCACCAGCAGAGAACGGGGGAACTATGGCTACACCTTC.

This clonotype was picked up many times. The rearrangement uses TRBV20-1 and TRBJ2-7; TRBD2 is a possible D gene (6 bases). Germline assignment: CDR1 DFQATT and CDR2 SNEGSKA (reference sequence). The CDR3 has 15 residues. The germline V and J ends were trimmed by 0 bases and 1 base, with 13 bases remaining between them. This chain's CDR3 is CSARDTSGTSYEQYF. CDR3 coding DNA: TGCAGTGCTAGAGATACATCCGGGACTTCCTACGAGCAGTACTTC.

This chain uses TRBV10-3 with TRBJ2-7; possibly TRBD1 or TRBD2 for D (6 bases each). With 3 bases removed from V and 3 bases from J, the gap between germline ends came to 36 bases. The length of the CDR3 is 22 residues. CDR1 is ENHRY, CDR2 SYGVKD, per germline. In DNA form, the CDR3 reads TGTGCCATCAGTGACGTGTCCCGGGACATTGTTCGGGGGAGTTATTCTCTCTACGAGCAGTACTTC. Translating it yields CAISDVSRDIVRGSYSLYEQYF.

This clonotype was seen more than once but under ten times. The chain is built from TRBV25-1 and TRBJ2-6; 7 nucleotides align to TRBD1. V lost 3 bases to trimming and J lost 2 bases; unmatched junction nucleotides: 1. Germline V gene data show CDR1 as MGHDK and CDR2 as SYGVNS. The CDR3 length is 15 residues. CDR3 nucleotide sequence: TGTGCCAGCAGTGAGACAGGGACTGGGGCCAACGTCCTGACTTTC. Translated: CASSETGTGANVLTF.

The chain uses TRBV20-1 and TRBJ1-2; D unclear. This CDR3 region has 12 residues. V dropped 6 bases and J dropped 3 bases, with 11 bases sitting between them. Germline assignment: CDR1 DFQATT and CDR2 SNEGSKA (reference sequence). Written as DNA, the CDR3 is TGCAGTGCCCCAGAAGGCGACTATGGCTACACCTTC. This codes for CSAPEGDYGYTF.

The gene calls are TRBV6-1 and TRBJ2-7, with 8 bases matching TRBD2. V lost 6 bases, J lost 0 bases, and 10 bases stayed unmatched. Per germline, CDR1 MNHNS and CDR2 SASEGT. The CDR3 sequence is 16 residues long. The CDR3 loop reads CASRDSGGPSSYEQYF. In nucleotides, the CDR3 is TGTGCCAGCAGAGACAGCGGGGGCCCCAGCTCCTACGAGCAGTACTTC.

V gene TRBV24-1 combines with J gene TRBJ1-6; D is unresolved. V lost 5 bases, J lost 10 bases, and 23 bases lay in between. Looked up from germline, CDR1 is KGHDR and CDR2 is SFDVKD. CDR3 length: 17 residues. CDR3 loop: CATSVLPLWAGLSPLHF. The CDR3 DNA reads TGTGCCACCAGTGTCCTTCCTCTGTGGGCCGGGTTGTCACCCCTCCACTTT.

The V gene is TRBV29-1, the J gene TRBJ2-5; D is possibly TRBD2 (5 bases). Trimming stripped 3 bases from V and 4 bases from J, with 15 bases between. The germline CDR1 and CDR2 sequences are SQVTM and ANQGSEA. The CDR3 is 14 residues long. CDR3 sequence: CSVDPLNEGETQYF. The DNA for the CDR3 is TGCAGCGTTGACCCACTAAACGAGGGAGAGACCCAGTACTTC.

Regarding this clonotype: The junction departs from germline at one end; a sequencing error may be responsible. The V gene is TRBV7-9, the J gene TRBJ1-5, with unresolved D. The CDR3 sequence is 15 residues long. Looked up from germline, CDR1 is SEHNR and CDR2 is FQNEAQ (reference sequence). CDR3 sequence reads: CASSEVLISSQPQHF. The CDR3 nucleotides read TGTGCCAGCAGTGAAGTTTTGATCAGCAGTCAGCCCCAGCATTTT.

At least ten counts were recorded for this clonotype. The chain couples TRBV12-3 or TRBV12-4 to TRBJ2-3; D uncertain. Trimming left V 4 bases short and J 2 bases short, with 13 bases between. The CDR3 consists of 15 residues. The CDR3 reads CASSYGAPSTDTQYF. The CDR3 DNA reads TGTGCCAGCAGTTACGGTGCCCCTTCCACAGATACGCAGTATTTT.

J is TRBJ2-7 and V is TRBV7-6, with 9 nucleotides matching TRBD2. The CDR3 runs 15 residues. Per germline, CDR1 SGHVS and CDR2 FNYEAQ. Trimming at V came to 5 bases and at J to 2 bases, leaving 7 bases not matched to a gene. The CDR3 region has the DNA TGTGCCAGCAGCCCCGGTTTAGCGGGAGCCTACGAGCAGTACTTC. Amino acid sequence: CASSPGLAGAYEQYF.

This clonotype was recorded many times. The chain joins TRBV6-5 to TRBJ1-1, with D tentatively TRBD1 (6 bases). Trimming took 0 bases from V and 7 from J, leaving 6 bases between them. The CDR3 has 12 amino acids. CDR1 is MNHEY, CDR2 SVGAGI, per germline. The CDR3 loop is CASSYSTGEAFF. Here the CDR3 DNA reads TGTGCCAGCAGTTACTCGACAGGTGAAGCTTTCTTT.

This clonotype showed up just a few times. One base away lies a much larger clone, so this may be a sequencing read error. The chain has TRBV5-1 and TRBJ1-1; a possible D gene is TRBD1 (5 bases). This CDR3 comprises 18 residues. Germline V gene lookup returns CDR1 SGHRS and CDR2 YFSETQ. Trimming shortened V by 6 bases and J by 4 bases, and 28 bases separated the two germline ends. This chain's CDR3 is CASTPGSEGRGETTEAFF. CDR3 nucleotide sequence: TGCGCCAGCACCCCTGGTTCTGAGGGGCGGGGGGAAACCACTGAAGCTTTCTTT.

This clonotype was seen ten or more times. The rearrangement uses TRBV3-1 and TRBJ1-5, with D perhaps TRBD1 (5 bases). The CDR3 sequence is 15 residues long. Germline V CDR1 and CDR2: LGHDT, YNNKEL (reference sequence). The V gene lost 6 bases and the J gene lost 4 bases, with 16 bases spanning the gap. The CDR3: CASSQDRGANQPQHF. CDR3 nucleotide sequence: TGTGCCAGCAGTCAGGATAGGGGCGCGAATCAGCCCCAGCATTTT.

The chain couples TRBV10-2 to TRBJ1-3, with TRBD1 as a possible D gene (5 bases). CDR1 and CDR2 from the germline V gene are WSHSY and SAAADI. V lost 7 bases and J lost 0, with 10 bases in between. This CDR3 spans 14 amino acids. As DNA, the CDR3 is TGCGCCAGCACAAGAGGGGTCTCTGGAAACACCATATATTTT. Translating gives CASTRGVSGNTIYF.

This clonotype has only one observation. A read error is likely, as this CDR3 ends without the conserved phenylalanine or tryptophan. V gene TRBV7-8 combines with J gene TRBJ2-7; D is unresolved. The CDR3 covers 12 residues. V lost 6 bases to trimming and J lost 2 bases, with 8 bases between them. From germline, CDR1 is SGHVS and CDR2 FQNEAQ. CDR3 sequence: CASSYQAYEQYL. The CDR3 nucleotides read TGTGCCAGCAGTTACCAGGCCTACGAGCAGTACCTC.

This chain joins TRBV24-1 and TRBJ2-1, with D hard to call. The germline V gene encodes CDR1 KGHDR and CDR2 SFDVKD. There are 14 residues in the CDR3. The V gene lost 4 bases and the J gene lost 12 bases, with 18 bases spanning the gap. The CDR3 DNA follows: TGTGCCACCAGTGACATCATCCCTCCTAAGAGGCAGTTCTTC. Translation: CATSDIIPPKRQFF.

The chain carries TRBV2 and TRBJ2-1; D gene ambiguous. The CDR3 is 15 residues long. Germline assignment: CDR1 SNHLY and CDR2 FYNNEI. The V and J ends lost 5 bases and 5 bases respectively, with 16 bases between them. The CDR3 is CASSFFRADNNEQFF. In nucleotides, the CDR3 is TGTGCCAGCAGTTTTTTTAGGGCAGATAACAATGAGCAGTTCTTC.

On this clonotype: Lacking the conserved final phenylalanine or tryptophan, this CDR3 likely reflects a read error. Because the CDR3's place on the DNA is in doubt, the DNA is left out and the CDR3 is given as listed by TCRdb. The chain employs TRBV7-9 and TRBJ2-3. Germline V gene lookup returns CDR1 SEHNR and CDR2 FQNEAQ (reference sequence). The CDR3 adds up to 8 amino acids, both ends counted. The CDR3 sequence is CASSSKRG.

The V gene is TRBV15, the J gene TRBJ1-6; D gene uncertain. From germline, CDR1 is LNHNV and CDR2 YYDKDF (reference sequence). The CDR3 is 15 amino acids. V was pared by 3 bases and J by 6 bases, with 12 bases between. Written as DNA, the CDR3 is TGTGCCACCAGCAGGGGCGTCAGCAGTAATTCACCCCTCCACTTT. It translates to CATSRGVSSNSPLHF.

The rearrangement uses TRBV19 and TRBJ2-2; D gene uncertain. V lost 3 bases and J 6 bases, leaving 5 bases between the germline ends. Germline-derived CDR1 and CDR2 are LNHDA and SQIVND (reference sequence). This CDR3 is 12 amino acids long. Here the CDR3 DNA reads TGTGCCAGTAGTATCCGTGCCGGGGAGCTGTTTTTT. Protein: CASSIRAGELFF.

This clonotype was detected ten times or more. This chain's CDR3 is CASSIEWVPHILDGYTF. CDR3 DNA: TGTGCCAGTAGTATAGAGTGGGTCCCCCATATTCTTGATGGCTACACCTTC. V and J are TRBV19 and TRBJ1-2, with unresolved D. The V end was cut by 0 bases, the J end by 6 bases, with 20 bases between. The CDR3 is 17 amino acids. The germline V gene encodes CDR1 LNHDA and CDR2 SQIVND (reference sequence).

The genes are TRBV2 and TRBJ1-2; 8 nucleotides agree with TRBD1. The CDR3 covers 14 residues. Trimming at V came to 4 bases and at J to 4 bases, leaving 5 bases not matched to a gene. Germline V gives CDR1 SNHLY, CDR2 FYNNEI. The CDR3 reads CASSANRGTYGYTF. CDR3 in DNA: TGTGCCAGCAGTGCTAACAGGGGGACCTATGGCTACACCTTC.

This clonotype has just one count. CDR3 DNA sequence: TGTGCCAGCAGTACTACTGGGACTAGCGGTCCCGGGGAGCTGTTTTTT. This encodes CASSTTGTSGPGELFF. V and J are TRBV12-3 or TRBV12-4 and TRBJ2-2, with 11 bases that match TRBD2. V trimming: 5 bases; J trimming: 6 bases; junction bases outside the gene matches: 8. This CDR3 spans 16 amino acids.

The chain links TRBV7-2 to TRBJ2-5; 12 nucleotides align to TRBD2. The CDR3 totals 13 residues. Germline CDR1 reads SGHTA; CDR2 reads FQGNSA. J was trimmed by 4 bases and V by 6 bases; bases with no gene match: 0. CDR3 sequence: CASRLAGGETQYF. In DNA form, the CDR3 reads TGTGCCAGCAGACTAGCGGGGGGAGAGACCCAGTACTTC.

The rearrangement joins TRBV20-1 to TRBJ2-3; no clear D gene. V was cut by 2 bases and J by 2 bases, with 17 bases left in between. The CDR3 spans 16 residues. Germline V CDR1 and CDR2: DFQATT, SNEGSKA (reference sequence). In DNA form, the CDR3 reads TGCAGTGCTAGAAATGCCGGCCCGACCTACACAGATACGCAGTATTTT. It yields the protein CSARNAGPTYTDTQYF.

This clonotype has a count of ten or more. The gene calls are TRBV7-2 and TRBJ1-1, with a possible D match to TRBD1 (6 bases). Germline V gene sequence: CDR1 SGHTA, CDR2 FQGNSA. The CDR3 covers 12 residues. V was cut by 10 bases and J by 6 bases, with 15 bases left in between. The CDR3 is CATEEQGPEAFF. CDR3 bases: TGTGCCACCGAAGAACAGGGACCTGAAGCTTTCTTT.

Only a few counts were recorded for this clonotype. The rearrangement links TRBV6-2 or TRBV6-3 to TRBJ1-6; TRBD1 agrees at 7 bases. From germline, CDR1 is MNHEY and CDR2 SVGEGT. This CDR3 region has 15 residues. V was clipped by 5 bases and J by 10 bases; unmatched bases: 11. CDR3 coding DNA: TGTGCCAGCAGTGAATGGAGACAGGGAGGATCACCCCTCCACTTT. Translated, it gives CASSEWRQGGSPLHF.